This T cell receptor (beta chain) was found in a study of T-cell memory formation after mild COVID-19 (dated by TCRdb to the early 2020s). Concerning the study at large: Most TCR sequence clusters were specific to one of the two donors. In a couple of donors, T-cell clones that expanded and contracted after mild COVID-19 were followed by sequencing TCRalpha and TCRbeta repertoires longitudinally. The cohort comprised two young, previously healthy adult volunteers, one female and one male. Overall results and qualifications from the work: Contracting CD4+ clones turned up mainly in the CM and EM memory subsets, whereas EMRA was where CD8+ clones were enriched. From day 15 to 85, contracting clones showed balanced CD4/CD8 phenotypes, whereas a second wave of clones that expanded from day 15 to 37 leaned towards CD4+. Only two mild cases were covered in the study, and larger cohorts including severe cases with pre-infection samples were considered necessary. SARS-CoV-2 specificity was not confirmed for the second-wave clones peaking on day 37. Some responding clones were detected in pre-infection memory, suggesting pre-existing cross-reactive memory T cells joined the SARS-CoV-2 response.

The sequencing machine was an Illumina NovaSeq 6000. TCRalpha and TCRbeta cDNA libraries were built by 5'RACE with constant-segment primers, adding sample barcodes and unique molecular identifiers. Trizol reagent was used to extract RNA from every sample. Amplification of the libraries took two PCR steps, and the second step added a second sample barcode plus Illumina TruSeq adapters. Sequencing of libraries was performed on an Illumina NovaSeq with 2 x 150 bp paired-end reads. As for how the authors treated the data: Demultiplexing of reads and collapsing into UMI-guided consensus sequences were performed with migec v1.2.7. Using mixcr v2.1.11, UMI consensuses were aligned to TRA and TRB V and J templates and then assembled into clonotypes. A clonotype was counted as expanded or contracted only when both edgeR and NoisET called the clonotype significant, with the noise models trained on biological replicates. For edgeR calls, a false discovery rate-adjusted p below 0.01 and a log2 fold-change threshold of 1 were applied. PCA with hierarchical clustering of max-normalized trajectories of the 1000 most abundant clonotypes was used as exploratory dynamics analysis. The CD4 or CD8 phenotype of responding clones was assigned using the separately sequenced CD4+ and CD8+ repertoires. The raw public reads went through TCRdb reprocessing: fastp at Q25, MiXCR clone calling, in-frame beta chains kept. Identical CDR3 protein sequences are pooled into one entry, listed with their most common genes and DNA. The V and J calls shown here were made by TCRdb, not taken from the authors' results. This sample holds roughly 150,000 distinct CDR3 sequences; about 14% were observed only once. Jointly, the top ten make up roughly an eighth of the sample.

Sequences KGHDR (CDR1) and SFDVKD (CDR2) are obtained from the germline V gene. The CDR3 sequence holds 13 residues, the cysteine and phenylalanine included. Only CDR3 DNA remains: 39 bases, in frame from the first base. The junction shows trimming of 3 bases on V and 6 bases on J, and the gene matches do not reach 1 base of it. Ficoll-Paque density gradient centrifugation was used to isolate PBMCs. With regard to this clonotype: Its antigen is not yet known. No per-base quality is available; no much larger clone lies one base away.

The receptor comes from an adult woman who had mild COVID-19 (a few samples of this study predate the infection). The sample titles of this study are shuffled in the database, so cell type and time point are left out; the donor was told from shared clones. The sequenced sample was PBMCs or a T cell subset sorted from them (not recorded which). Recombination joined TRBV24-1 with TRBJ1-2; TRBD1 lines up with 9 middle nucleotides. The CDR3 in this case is CATSDRTGDGYTF. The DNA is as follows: TGTGCCACCAGTGATCGGACAGGGGATGGCTACACCTTC.